The clone carrying this T cell receptor (beta chain) was recorded a few times. The sample is drawn from a study of human T cells and chemical hapten exposure. Overall study: Patients were given diphenylcyclopropenone on the scalp weekly across the approximately 25-week study.

TCRdb called the RACE reads again in MiXCR, with one record for every CDR3 protein. The repertoire includes around 350,000 distinct CDR3 sequences, around 5% of them detected once, and about 7.7% sits in the top ten. Time point here: pre-sensitization, week 0. Regarding treatment: therapeutic diphenylcyclopropenone sensitization with weekly scalp DPC. Total RNA was extracted from unfractionated whole blood. Germline CDR1 SGDLS, CDR2 YYNGEE. The V gene lost 7 bases and the J gene lost 1 base, with 28 bases spanning the gap. The CDR3 has 19 amino acids. The input for sequencing was whole blood, taken in connection with sensitization to the hapten diphenylcyclopropenone (DPC). The V call is TRBV9, the J call TRBJ2-3; D gene unclear. The sequence was collected from a woman aged 18-35 years with alopecia areata. Some clones in this sample may be carry-over from other donors' samples. The CDR3 region is CASAKRPGTIMTRTDTQYF. CDR3 nucleotide sequence: TGTGCCAGCGCGAAACGGCCGGGTACAATTATGACCCGCACAGATACGCAGTATTTT. The whole variable domain, filled in from reference TRBV9 and TRBJ2-3, reads DSGVTQTPKHLITATGQRVTLRCSPRSGDLSVYWYQQSLDQGLQFLIQYYNGEERAKGNILERFSAQQFPDLHSELNLSSLELGDSALYFCASAKRPGTIMTRTDTQYFGPGTRLTVL.